Here is one TCR beta chain with its context. Its antigen is as yet unknown. This sample is part of a study of T cell repertoires in cytomegalovirus infection. As for the study in general: Indicated by public TCR beta signatures were CMV infection and matching HLA type. Broader study findings: Summed frequency of shared TCR beta families picked out CMV carriers who also had the relevant HLA. HLA-C-restricted CMV clonotypes gave the most frequent clonotype in two of eight donors.

TCRdb independently ran MiXCR on the reads; one entry per CDR3 protein. The data hold over 90,000 distinct CDR3 sequences, with approximately 15% observed a single time. Germline lookup yields CDR1 DFQATT and CDR2 SNEGSKA (reference sequence). The CDR3 extends over 11 amino acids. V was trimmed by 6 bases and J by 0 bases, leaving 5 bases between them. The sample comprised PBMCs. V usage is TRBV20-1 and J usage is TRBJ1-1; D call uncertain. The clonotype was recovered from a human donor in good health (CMV status not recorded). Some clones in this sample may be carry-over from other donors' samples. CDR3 sequence reads: CSATVNTEAFF. DNA for the CDR3: TGCAGTGCGACCGTGAACACTGAAGCTTTCTTT.